This T cell receptor (beta chain) was sequenced in a study of cytomegalovirus exposure and HLA in healthy donors. Findings of the study overall: There were reportedly fewer N-insertions in an Asian-associated ancestry cluster than the approximately 670-donor mean, in a later analysis. Researchers reported in a later analysis that common viral pathogens appeared linked to several top clusters.

In the PCR, 60 Vbeta and 13 Jbeta primers were used. Assay used: immunoSEQ multiplex PCR; TCRdb lists only in-frame clones, some missing. The data contain 170,000 or so clones, 79% of them singletons. In the case of this clone: The antigen is unknown.

The CDR3 spans 13 residues. Trimming shortened V by 10 bases and J by 3 bases, and 16 bases separated the two germline ends. In germline, CDR1 is SNHLY, CDR2 FYNNEI. This TCR was recovered from a middle-aged woman in good health and CMV-seronegative. This chain links TRBV2 with TRBJ2-7, with D maybe TRBD1 (6 bases). Sequencing was done on a sample of PBMCs. CDR3 coding DNA: TGTGCCATCGGGATCCGGGACAACTACGAGCAGTACTTC. Its protein is CAIGIRDNYEQYF.